Below, one T cell receptor beta chain is given with its context. This clone occurred many times. Its antigen has not been determined. No base-level quality is on record; no much larger clone is a single base apart. No patient had received any treatment before thyroid surgery. Patient clinical samples collected from the early 2010s to the late 2010s were retrospectively analysed using T-cell receptor beta sequencing. The data derive from a study of metastatic and nonmetastatic thyroid tumors (dated by TCRdb to between 2020 and 2021). Regarding the complete study: Repertoires were compared across peripheral blood and tumor or nodule tissue samples from malignant and benign thyroid patients. Study-wide findings and limitations: TCR beta diversity was reported as significantly higher in malignant tumors than in benign nodules, in both blood and tumor samples.

Libraries came from PCR. These reads were obtained on an Illumina HiSeq 4000. High-throughput sequencing was used to profile the TCR beta-chain CDR3 region of every patient. Regarding the original processing steps: CDR3 differences across clinicopathological groups were used to build a classifier for discriminating distant-metastatic papillary thyroid cancer patients. The Shannon index was used to assess repertoire diversity, and the Morisita-Horn index was used to assess tumor-blood repertoire similarity. Clones were called with MiXCR by TCRdb after fastp trimmed the public reads at Q25, and only in-frame beta chains were retained. The V and J calls and clone size are TCRdb's, not the authors'. In all, the sample holds approximately 39,000 clones, and around 21% of those were seen once. The ten largest clonotypes hold about a sixth of the sample. The CDR3, cysteine through phenylalanine, is 15 amino acids long. The entry retains the CDR3 DNA only, 45 bases that are in frame from base 1. V sheds 0 bases and J sheds 2 bases, leaving 9 bases between their ends. CDR1 and CDR2, per the germline V gene, are SGHAT and FQNNGV.

Sequencing was performed on blood. The chain employs TRBV11-2 and TRBJ2-3, with the D gene not confidently named. This receptor was taken from a female donor with papillary thyroid cancer or a benign thyroid nodule (not recorded which). Some clones in this sample may be carry-over from other donors' samples. The CDR3 region reads CASSLDSFTTDTQYF. The DNA sequence is as follows: TGTGCCAGCAGCTTAGACAGTTTTACCACAGATACGCAGTATTTT.